This passage covers 19 T cell receptor beta chains from one sample sequenced in a study of T cells after yellow fever vaccination. TCRdb fed the 5' RACE reads into MiXCR, producing one record per CDR3 protein. Of about 400,000 distinct CDR3 sequences listed, roughly 6.1% are singletons. The specimen comprised PBMCs, sampled 5 days after the yellow fever booster vaccination. These TCRs come from a man aged 30 to 45 who received the YFV17D yellow fever vaccine.

This sequence joins TRBV7-3 and TRBJ2-3, with D perhaps TRBD1 (6 bases). Trimming shortened V by 5 bases and J by 10 bases, and 13 bases separated the two germline ends. Per germline, CDR1 SGHTA and CDR2 FQGTGA. The CDR3 spans 12 residues. The CDR3 loop is CASSPGVGAQYF. CDR3 in DNA: TGTGCCAGCAGCCCAGGGGTCGGTGCGCAGTATTTT.

The sample holds a few counts of this clonotype. The rearrangement uses TRBV11-2 and TRBJ2-3; D ambiguous. V was trimmed by 1 base and J by 3 bases, leaving 20 bases between them. The CDR3 has 18 amino acids. The germline gives CDR1 SGHAT, CDR2 FQNNGV. CDR3 amino acids: CASSLGVAALGGTDTQYF. The DNA for the CDR3 is TGTGCCAGCAGCTTAGGCGTGGCAGCGCTTGGCGGAACAGATACGCAGTATTTT.

This clonotype was observed many times. The gene calls are TRBV6-1 and TRBJ1-1; 8 positions agree with TRBD1. Trimming at V came to 8 bases and at J to 9 bases, leaving 14 bases not matched to a gene. Germline-derived CDR1 and CDR2 are MNHNS and SASEGT. The CDR3 is 14 amino acids. CDR3 bases: TGTGCCAGCTATGGAAGGGGGGGACAGGACAAAGCTTTCTTT. This translates into CASYGRGGQDKAFF.

This clonotype appeared many times. This chain connects TRBV18 to TRBJ2-5; D is unclear. Trimming removed 3 bases at V and 5 bases at J, with 4 bases between. Germline-derived CDR1 and CDR2 are KGHSH and LQKENI. CDR3 length: 11 amino acids. The CDR3 region is CASSPDETQYF. The DNA of the CDR3 is TGTGCCAGCTCACCCGATGAGACCCAGTACTTC.

The sample holds a few counts of this clonotype. J is TRBJ1-5 and V is TRBV6-5, with TRBD1 as a possible D gene (5 bases). The CDR3 consists of 17 residues. Germline V gene lookup returns CDR1 MNHEY and CDR2 SVGAGI. V was trimmed by 0 bases and J by 2 bases, leaving 14 bases between them. The CDR3 loop is CASSYSRGGIGNQPQHF. The DNA of the CDR3 is TGTGCCAGCAGTTACTCGAGGGGAGGGATCGGCAATCAGCCCCAGCATTTT.

This chain links TRBV18 with TRBJ2-5; the D is unclear. Germline V gene data show CDR1 as KGHSH and CDR2 as LQKENI. The ends were cut back, 3 bases at V and 5 bases at J, with 10 bases in the middle. The CDR3 covers 13 residues. CDR3 sequence reads: CASSPSVLETQYF. The CDR3 DNA follows: TGTGCCAGCTCACCTTCTGTTCTTGAGACCCAGTACTTC.

This clonotype was recorded many times. The rearrangement uses TRBV11-2 and TRBJ2-3; D is possibly TRBD2 (6 bases). Germline CDR1 is SGHAT and CDR2 is FQNNGV. Trimming cost V 5 bases and J 2 bases, with 17 bases left between them. This CDR3 spans 16 amino acids. This CDR3 is CASSPVGGTPTDTQYF. The CDR3 DNA reads as TGTGCCAGCAGCCCCGTTGGCGGGACCCCCACAGATACGCAGTATTTT.

This clonotype was seen ten or more times. This chain joins TRBV7-2 and TRBJ1-5; D not resolved. CDR1 and CDR2 (germline): SGHTA, FQGNSA. V dropped 5 bases and J dropped 9 bases, with 14 bases sitting between them. The CDR3 spans 13 residues. The CDR3 loop reads CASSAGDPGPQHF. CDR3 DNA: TGTGCCAGCAGCGCGGGAGACCCAGGGCCCCAGCATTTT.

V gene TRBV18 combines with J gene TRBJ2-1; 7 nucleotides align to TRBD1. CDR1 KGHSH and CDR2 LQKENI come from the germline V gene. The CDR3 extends over 15 amino acids. The V gene end was trimmed by 4 bases and the J gene end by 0 bases; junction bases not matched to a gene: 3. The CDR3 DNA follows: TGTGCCAGCTCACGCGACAGGGACTCCTACAATGAGCAGTTCTTC. Translation gives CASSRDRDSYNEQFF.

This chain connects TRBV20-1 to TRBJ2-2; D is unclear. The CDR3 spans 14 residues. V gave up 1 base and J gave up 6 bases, with 12 bases separating them. Germline V gene lookup returns CDR1 DFQATT and CDR2 SNEGSKA (reference sequence). CDR3 in DNA: TGCAGTGCTAGAGTCCCACGCCTACCCGGGGAGCTGTTTTTT. Protein sequence: CSARVPRLPGELFF.

In this sample, this clonotype turned up a few times. The chain has TRBV5-6 and TRBJ2-4; the D gene is possibly TRBD1 (6 bases). The CDR3 length is 15 residues. The germline V and J ends were trimmed by 3 bases and 3 bases, with 13 bases remaining between them. Germline lookup yields CDR1 SGHDT and CDR2 YYEEEE. The CDR3 spells CASSYAGVVKNIQYF. CDR3 bases: TGTGCCAGCAGCTACGCAGGGGTTGTCAAAAACATTCAGTACTTC. Looking up the rest from reference TRBV5-6 and TRBJ2-4 gives the full variable domain: DAGVTQSPTHLIKTRGQQVTLRCSPKSGHDTVSWYQQALGQGPQFIFQYYEEEERQRGNFPDRFSGHQFPNYSSELNVNALLLGDSALYLCASSYAGVVKNIQYFGAGTRLSVL.

This clonotype was found many times. This rearrangement joins TRBV5-5 to TRBJ1-2; D not resolved. Germline lookup yields CDR1 SGHKS and CDR2 YYEKEE (reference sequence). V lost 0 bases, J lost 4 bases, and 13 bases lay in between. There are 15 residues in the CDR3. CDR3 nucleotide sequence: TGTGCCAGCAGCTTGGTGGTAGGGTCGAGCTATGGCTACACCTTC. It translates to CASSLVVGSSYGYTF.

This sequence joins TRBV29-1 and TRBJ2-7; 8 bases line up with TRBD1. V lost 4 bases to trimming and J lost 2 bases; unmatched junction nucleotides: 7. This CDR3 is built from 14 residues. Germline assignment: CDR1 SQVTM and CDR2 ANQGSEA. The CDR3 here is CSVGEDRVPYEQYF. The CDR3 nucleotides read TGCAGCGTTGGGGAGGACAGGGTACCCTACGAGCAGTACTTC.

This clonotype has only a few counts. This chain connects TRBV5-1 to TRBJ1-1, with D possibly being TRBD1 (6 bases). This CDR3 region has 15 residues. Germline CDR1 SGHRS, CDR2 YFSETQ. V lost 0 bases and J lost 1, with 10 bases in between. CDR3: CASSLVGGRNTEAFF. The CDR3, as DNA: TGCGCCAGCAGCTTGGTAGGGGGAAGGAACACTGAAGCTTTCTTT.

The V and J genes are TRBV5-6 and TRBJ1-2; D ambiguous. This CDR3 has 14 residues. CDR1 is SGHDT, CDR2 YYEEEE, per germline. V was shortened by 4 bases and J by 7 bases, with 17 bases between the two germline ends. The CDR3 DNA reads TGTGCCAGCAGCACCGGACGGCTAGTAATTGGCTACACCTTC. Translation: CASSTGRLVIGYTF. The variable domain in full, with the rest retrieved from reference TRBV5-6 and TRBJ1-2, is DAGVTQSPTHLIKTRGQQVTLRCSPKSGHDTVSWYQQALGQGPQFIFQYYEEEERQRGNFPDRFSGHQFPNYSSELNVNALLLGDSALYLCASSTGRLVIGYTFGSGTRLTVV.

The chain has TRBV11-2 and TRBJ1-2, with D hard to call. Germline CDR1 SGHAT, CDR2 FQNNGV. Deletions cut 5 bases from V and 8 bases from J, with 15 bases between. The CDR3 sequence is 13 residues long. The CDR3 DNA sequence: TGTGCCAGCAGCCCAGCCTCGGGTTCCGGCTACACCTTC. Protein sequence: CASSPASGSGYTF.

The chain combines TRBV7-9 with TRBJ2-7; a possible D gene is TRBD2 (5 bases). Per germline, CDR1 SEHNR and CDR2 FQNEAQ (reference sequence). The CDR3 has 12 residues. Trimming removed 4 bases at V and 3 bases at J, with 7 bases between. The CDR3 sequence is CASSSAGYEQYF. The CDR3 DNA reads TGTGCCAGCAGCTCTGCGGGCTACGAGCAGTACTTC.

The CDR3 coding sequence is TGCAGTGCTAGACTTGCTAGCGGGTTTGACCCGTACTTC. Its protein product is CSARLASGFDPYF. The gene calls are TRBV20-1 and TRBJ2-5; the match to TRBD2 covers 8 bases. V was clipped by 2 bases and J by 13 bases; unmatched bases: 12. The length of the CDR3 is 13 residues. Germline V CDR1 and CDR2: DFQATT, SNEGSKA (reference sequence).

The CDR3: CASSRSLAEFGELFF. In DNA, the CDR3 is TGTGCCAGCTCACGCTCACTAGCGGAGTTCGGGGAGCTGTTTTTT. The V gene is TRBV18, the J gene TRBJ2-2; the match to TRBD2 covers 8 bases. J gave up 7 bases and V 4 bases, and 8 bases lay outside the gene matches. The CDR3 consists of 15 residues. CDR1 and CDR2 from the germline V gene are KGHSH and LQKENI.